A selection of T cell receptor beta chains follows, all from one sample in a study of CD8+ T cells in alopecia areata. The data were produced by immunoSEQ multiplex PCR, yet TCRdb's version contains in-frame clones alone and is incomplete. The data hold 110,000 or so clones, with around 54% observed a single time. The sample in question was CD4+ T cells sorted from blood, obtained at week 24, from a patient treated with tofacitinib. The receptors come from a human donor with alopecia areata. CDR3s leave out the opening cysteine and the closing phenylalanine or tryptophan. The D gene is left open where the match is weak.

CDR3,V,J,D
ASSIGGGRQPQH,TRBV19,TRBJ1-5,.
ASSLHTPEPEAF,TRBV7-9,TRBJ1-1,.
ASRTGDQPQH,TRBV6-5,TRBJ1-5,.
ASSAAEVTQY,TRBV2,TRBJ2-5,.
AISEWVSSPALH,TRBV10-3,TRBJ1-6,.
ASSQSLTSGVHTDTQY,TRBV4-1,TRBJ2-3,TRBD2
ASSRQTGGAGNEQF,TRBV4-3,TRBJ2-1,TRBD1
ASSQLTGADSPLH,TRBV4-3,TRBJ1-6,.
ASSLMETPNYGYT,TRBV7-9,TRBJ1-2,.
AWSVRGPSSSYT,TRBV30,TRBJ1-2,.
SVERFMNTEAF,TRBV29-1,TRBJ1-1,.
ASSPPSQMNTEAF,TRBV18,TRBJ1-1,.
AWSALTGAPTDTQY,TRBV30,TRBJ2-3,TRBD1
ASSLVGDEKLF,TRBV5-1,TRBJ1-4,.
SVEASGWGQETQY,TRBV29-1,TRBJ2-5,.
ASSRPQGYEQY,TRBV6-5,TRBJ2-7,.
ASSLVGTVETQY,TRBV7-2,TRBJ2-5,.
ASSWDRADTGELF,TRBV6-6,TRBJ2-2,TRBD1
ASSSAPSNSPLH,TRBV11-2,TRBJ1-6,.
SVRDRGRGYT,TRBV29-1,TRBJ1-2,TRBD1
ATSRDPAATNEKLF,TRBV15,TRBJ1-4,.
SVGAFEQF,TRBV29-1,TRBJ2-1,.
ASSSQGGQETQY,TRBV2,TRBJ2-5,.
ASSHNLLETQY,TRBV14,TRBJ2-5,.
ASSPMGLNQPQH,TRBV7-2,TRBJ1-5,.
SPVGNTEAF,TRBV20-1,TRBJ1-1,.
ASHSGTGAGETQY,TRBV2,TRBJ2-5,TRBD1
ASSLAGRDHGYT,TRBV5-1,TRBJ1-2,.
ASSGQGPVNYGYT,TRBV7-2,TRBJ1-2,.
ASSLRQGTDTQY,TRBV11-1,TRBJ2-3,.
AWSVHQYGYT,TRBV30,TRBJ1-2,.
ASNLPPHNEQF,TRBV7-2,TRBJ2-1,.
ASSLRTSSYNSPLH,TRBV5-6,TRBJ1-6,.
ASGSRPLLETQY,TRBV12-5,TRBJ2-5,.
ATSRKSPGQGEQY,TRBV15,TRBJ2-7,.
SVPRRGDTNTGELF,TRBV29-1,TRBJ2-2,TRBD2
AISGAMGTEAF,TRBV10-3,TRBJ1-1,.
ASSLGRRNTGELF,TRBV13,TRBJ2-2,.
ASRLQASREPQH,TRBV27,TRBJ1-5,.
ASSPPTYRGEGSYEQY,TRBV18,TRBJ2-7,.
ATTGSSPNQPQH,TRBV7-9,TRBJ1-5,.
ASQGPRQGSNQPQH,TRBV19,TRBJ1-5,TRBD1
ASSYVSGGLTDTQY,TRBV6-5,TRBJ2-3,TRBD2
ASSLASSGGLSYNEQF,TRBV5-4,TRBJ2-1,TRBD2
ASSEANSPLH,TRBV25-1,TRBJ1-6,.
SVDWAFYGYT,TRBV29-1,TRBJ1-2,.
ASSAPSSTDTQY,TRBV18,TRBJ2-3,.
ASREVRAYEQY,TRBV6-5,TRBJ2-7,.
SVGLGAGYNEQF,TRBV29-1,TRBJ2-1,.
ASSRPTSGGLSQY,TRBV7-9,TRBJ2-7,TRBD2
ASSEEHTGELF,TRBV2,TRBJ2-2,.
ASSPGPGQRGYT,TRBV4-2,TRBJ1-2,.
SVKNTGELF,TRBV29-1,TRBJ2-2,.
ASSPHRGGQPQH,TRBV7-2,TRBJ1-5,TRBD1
ASSSSGTRRETQY,TRBV4-1,TRBJ2-5,TRBD2
ASSESTVYNEQF,TRBV2,TRBJ2-1,.
ASRAADNQPQH,TRBV5-1,TRBJ1-5,.
SLTPRQVLILRQPQH,TRBV29-1,TRBJ1-5,.